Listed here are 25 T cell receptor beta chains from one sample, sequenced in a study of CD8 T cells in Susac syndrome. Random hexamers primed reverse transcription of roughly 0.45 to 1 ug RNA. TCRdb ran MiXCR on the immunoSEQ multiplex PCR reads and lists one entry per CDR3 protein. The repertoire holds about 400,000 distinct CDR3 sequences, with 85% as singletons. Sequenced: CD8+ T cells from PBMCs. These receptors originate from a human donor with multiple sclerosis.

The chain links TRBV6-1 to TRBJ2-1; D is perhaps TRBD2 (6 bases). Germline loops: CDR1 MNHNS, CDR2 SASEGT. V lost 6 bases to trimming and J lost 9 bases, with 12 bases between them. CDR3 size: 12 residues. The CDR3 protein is CASSPAGSEQFF. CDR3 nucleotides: TGTGCCAGCAGCCCTGCGGGGAGTGAGCAGTTCTTC.

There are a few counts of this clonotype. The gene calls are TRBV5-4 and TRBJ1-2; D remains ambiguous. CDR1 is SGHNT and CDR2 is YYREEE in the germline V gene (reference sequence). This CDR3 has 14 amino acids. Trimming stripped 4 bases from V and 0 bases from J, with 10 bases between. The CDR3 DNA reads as TGTGCCAGCAGCCCGGAGCCTACTAACTATGGCTACACCTTC. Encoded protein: CASSPEPTNYGYTF.

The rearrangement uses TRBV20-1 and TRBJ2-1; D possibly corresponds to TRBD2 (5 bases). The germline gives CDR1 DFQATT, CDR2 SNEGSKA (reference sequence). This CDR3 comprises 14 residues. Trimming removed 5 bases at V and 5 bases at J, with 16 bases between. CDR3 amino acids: CSAVTALAHNEQFF. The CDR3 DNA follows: TGCAGTGCTGTTACAGCCCTAGCCCACAATGAGCAGTTCTTC.

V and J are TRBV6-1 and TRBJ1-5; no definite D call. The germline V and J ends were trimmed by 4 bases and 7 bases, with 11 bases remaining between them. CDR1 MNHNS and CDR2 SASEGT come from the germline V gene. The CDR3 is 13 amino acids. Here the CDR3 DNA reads TGTGCCAGCAGTGTCGACTTTTTACAGCCCCAGCATTTT. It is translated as CASSVDFLQPQHF.

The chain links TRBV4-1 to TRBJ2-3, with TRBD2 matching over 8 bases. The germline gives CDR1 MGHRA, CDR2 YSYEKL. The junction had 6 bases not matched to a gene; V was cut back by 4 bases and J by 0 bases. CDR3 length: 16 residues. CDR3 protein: CASSPIAGRSTDTQYF. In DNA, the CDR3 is TGCGCCAGCAGCCCCATAGCGGGAAGAAGCACAGATACGCAGTATTTT.

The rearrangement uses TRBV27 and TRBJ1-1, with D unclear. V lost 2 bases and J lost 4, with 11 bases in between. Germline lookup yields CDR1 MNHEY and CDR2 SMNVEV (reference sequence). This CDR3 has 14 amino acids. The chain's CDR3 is CASSLRGRVTEAFF. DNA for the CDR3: TGTGCCAGCAGTTTAAGAGGAAGGGTCACTGAAGCTTTCTTT.

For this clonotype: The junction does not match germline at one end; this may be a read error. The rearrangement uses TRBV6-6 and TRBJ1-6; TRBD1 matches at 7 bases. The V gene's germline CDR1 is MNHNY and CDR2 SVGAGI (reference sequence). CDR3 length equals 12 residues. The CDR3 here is CASSPEGQRFNF. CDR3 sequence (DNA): TGTGCCAGCAGTCCCGAGGGACAGCGCTTCAACTTT.

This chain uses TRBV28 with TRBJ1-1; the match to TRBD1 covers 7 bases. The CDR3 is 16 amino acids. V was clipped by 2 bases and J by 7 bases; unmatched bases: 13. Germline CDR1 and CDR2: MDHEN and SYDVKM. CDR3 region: CASSLSPQGGPNEAFF. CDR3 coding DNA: TGTGCCAGCAGTTTAAGTCCCCAGGGGGGGCCGAATGAAGCTTTCTTT.

CDR3 bases: TGCGCCAGCAGCCAAGCCGGACAGGGGGTAATCGGCACAGATACGCAGTATTTT. Protein sequence: CASSQAGQGVIGTDTQYF. The rearrangement joins TRBV4-1 to TRBJ2-3, with TRBD1 matching over 10 bases. V dropped 1 base and J dropped 1; count of bases not matched to a gene: 8. The CDR3 sequence is 18 residues long. Germline V lookup: CDR1 MGHRA, CDR2 YSYEKL.

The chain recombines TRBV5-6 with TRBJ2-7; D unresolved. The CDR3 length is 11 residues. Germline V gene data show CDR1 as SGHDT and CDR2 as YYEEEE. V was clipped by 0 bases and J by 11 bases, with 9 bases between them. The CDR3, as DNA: TGTGCCAGCAGCTTGGGGGTAGAAGAGTACTTC. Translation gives CASSLGVEEYF.

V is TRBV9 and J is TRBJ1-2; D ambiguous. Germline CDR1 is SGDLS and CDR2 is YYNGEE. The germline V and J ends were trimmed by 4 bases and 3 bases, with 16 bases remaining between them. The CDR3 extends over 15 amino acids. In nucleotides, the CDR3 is TGTGCCAGCAGCCCTTCCCCCGAGACTGACTATGGCTACACCTTC. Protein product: CASSPSPETDYGYTF.

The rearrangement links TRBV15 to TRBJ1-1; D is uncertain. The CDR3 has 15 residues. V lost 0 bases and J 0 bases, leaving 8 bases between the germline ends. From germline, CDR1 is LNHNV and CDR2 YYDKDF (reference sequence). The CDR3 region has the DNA TGTGCCACCAGCAGAGATGATAGCATGAACACTGAAGCTTTCTTT. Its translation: CATSRDDSMNTEAFF.

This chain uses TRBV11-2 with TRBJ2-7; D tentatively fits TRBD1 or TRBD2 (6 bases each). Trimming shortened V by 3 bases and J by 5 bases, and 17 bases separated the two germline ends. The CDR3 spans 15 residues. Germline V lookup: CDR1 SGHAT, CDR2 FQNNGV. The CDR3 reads CASSLKRQGRNEQYF. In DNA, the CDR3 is TGTGCCAGCAGCTTGAAACGGCAGGGGAGGAACGAGCAGTACTTC.

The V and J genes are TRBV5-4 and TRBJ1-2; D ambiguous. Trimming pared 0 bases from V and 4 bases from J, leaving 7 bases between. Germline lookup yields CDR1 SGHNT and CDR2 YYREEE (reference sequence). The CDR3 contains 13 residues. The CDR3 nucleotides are TGTGCCAGCAGCTTGGCTGCGGCCTATGGCTACACCTTC. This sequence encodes CASSLAAAYGYTF.

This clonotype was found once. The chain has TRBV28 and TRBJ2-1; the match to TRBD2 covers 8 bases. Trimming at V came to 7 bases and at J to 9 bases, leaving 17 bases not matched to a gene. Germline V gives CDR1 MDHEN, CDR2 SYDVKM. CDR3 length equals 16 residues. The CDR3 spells CASTTRWGGRTPEQFF. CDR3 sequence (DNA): TGTGCCAGCACCACCCGGTGGGGCGGGAGGACTCCTGAGCAGTTCTTC.

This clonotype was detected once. The CDR3 is CASSVSSASSYNEQFF. CDR3 coding DNA: TGTGCCAGCAGCGTATCTAGCGCTAGCTCCTACAATGAGCAGTTCTTC. The gene calls are TRBV9 and TRBJ2-1; D possibly corresponds to TRBD2 (6 bases). Germline V CDR1 and CDR2: SGDLS, YYNGEE. CDR3 length equals 16 residues. V lost 1 base to trimming and J lost 0 bases, with 11 bases between them.

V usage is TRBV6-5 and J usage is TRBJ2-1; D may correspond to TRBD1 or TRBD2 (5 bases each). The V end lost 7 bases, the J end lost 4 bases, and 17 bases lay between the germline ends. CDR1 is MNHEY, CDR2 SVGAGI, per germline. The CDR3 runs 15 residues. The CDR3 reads CASKSGEWGYNEQFF. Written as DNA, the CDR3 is TGTGCCAGCAAATCCGGGGAGTGGGGGTACAATGAGCAGTTCTTC.

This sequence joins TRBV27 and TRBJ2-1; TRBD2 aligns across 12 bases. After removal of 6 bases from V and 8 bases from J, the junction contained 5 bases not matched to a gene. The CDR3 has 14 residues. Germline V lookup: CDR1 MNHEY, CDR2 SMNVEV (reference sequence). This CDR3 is CASRGLAGSYEQFF. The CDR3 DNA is TGTGCCAGCAGAGGACTAGCGGGAAGTTATGAGCAGTTCTTC.

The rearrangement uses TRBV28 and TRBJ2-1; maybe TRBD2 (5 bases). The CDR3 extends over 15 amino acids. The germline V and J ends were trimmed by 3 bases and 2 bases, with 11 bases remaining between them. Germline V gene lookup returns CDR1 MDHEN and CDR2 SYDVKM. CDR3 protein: CASSFGLLTYNEQFF. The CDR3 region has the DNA TGTGCCAGCAGTTTCGGACTGTTAACCTACAATGAGCAGTTCTTC.

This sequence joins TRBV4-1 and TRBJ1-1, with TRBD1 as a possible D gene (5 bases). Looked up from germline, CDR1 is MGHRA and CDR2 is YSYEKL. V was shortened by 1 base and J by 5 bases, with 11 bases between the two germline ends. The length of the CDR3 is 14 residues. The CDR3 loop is CASSQGQGRTEAFF. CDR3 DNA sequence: TGCGCCAGCAGCCAAGGGCAGGGTAGGACTGAAGCTTTCTTT.

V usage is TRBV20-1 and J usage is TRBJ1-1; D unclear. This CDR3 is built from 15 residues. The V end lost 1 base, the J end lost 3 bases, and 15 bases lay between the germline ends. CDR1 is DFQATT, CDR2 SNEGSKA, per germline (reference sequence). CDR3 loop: CSARVRGIGDTEAFF. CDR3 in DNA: TGCAGTGCTAGAGTACGGGGTATCGGTGACACTGAAGCTTTCTTT.

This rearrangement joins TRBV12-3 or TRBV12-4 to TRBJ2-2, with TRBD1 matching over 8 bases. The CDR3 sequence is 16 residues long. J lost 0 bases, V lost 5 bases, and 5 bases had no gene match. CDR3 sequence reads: CASSPQDRANTGELFF. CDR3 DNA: TGTGCCAGCAGTCCCCAGGACAGGGCGAACACCGGGGAGCTGTTTTTT.

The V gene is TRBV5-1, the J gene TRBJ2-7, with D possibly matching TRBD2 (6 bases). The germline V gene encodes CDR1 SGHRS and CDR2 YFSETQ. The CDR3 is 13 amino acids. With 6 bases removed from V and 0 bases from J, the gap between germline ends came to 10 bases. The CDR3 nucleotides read TGCGCCAGCACGGGGGAGAACTCCTACGAGCAGTACTTC. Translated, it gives CASTGENSYEQYF.

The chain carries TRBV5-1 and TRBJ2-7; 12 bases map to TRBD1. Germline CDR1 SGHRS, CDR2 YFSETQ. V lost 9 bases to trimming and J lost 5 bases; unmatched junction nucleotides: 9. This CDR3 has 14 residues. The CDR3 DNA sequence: TGCGCCATCGCCCGGGACAGGGGGCATGACGAGCAGTACTTC. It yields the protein CAIARDRGHDEQYF.

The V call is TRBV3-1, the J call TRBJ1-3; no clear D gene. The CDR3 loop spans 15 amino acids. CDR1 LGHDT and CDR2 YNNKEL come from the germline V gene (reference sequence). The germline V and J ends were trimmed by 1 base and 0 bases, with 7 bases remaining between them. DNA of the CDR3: TGTGCCAGCAGCCAAGTTGGAACCTCTGGAAACACCATATATTTT. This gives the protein CASSQVGTSGNTIYF.